These 28 T cell receptor beta chains were all obtained from the same sample, sequenced in a study of early stage breast cancer tumors. The method was immunoSEQ multiplex PCR; TCRdb's version includes in-frame clones alone and lacks a portion of them. This table has tens of thousands of clones, around nine tenths appearing once. The sample was blood. These receptors came from a person aged 70 to 85 with breast cancer.

The gene calls are TRBV5-8 and TRBJ2-3, with a weak D call TRBD2 (6 bases). The CDR3 loop spans 15 amino acids. Germline V lookup: CDR1 SGHTS, CDR2 YDEGEE. The V gene lost 1 base and the J gene lost 2 bases, with 11 bases spanning the gap. In nucleotides, the CDR3 is TGTGCCAGCAGCTTGTCACTAGCCTTCACAGATACGCAGTATTTT. It yields the protein CASSLSLAFTDTQYF.

This clone was recorded once. The rearrangement links TRBV7-9 to TRBJ1-2, with 9 bases matching TRBD1. Germline CDR1 reads SEHNR; CDR2 reads FQNEAQ (reference sequence). The CDR3 spans 13 residues. The ends lost 2 bases at V and 6 bases at J; junction bases unmatched: 1. In DNA, the CDR3 is TGTGCCAGCAGCTTACGACAGGGGGATGGCTACACCTTC. Translating it yields CASSLRQGDGYTF.

The V and J genes are TRBV7-9 and TRBJ1-3, with D unclear. V lost 0 bases to trimming and J lost 4 bases, with 13 bases between them. The CDR3 covers 16 residues. Germline V gene sequence: CDR1 SEHNR, CDR2 FQNEAQ (reference sequence). CDR3 DNA: TGTGCCAGCAGCTTAGCAGGACGCGGGATCGGAAACACCATATATTTT. It yields the protein CASSLAGRGIGNTIYF.

This clone was observed a single time. V usage is TRBV18 and J usage is TRBJ1-1, with TRBD1 identical over 8 bases. Germline values: CDR1 KGHSH, CDR2 LQKENI. This CDR3 comprises 17 residues. Trimming took 0 bases from V and 4 from J; bases not matched to a gene: 10. CDR3 amino acids: CASSPPQGASTITEAFF. DNA for the CDR3: TGTGCCAGCTCACCACCTCAGGGGGCGTCGACGATCACTGAAGCTTTCTTT.

The chain combines TRBV19 with TRBJ2-2, with 9 bases matching TRBD2. The CDR3 totals 18 residues. Germline CDR1 reads LNHDA; CDR2 reads SQIVND (reference sequence). J was trimmed by 3 bases and V by 7 bases; bases with no gene match: 15. CDR3 protein: CASTPKGSGSSDTGELFF. CDR3 in DNA: TGTGCCAGTACCCCGAAGGGTAGCGGGAGTTCTGACACCGGGGAGCTGTTTTTT.

The chain has TRBV7-3 and TRBJ2-7, with 8 bases lining up with TRBD2. In germline, CDR1 is SGHTA, CDR2 FQGTGA. CDR3 length: 15 amino acids. V shed 4 bases and J 5 bases; nucleotides not matched to a gene: 10. The CDR3: CASSSRSGSGDEQYF. In nucleotides, the CDR3 is TGTGCCAGCAGCTCCCGCAGCGGGAGCGGGGACGAGCAGTACTTC.

The chain combines TRBV18 with TRBJ2-3; a possible D gene is TRBD2 (5 bases). CDR1 and CDR2 from the germline V gene are KGHSH and LQKENI. V gave up 1 base and J gave up 1 base, with 21 bases separating them. This CDR3 comprises 19 residues. CDR3 in DNA: TGTGCCAGCTCACCACGCCCCCCACCAGCGGTTGGGCGCACAGATACGCAGTATTTT. This translates into CASSPRPPPAVGRTDTQYF.

The CDR3 reads CASSVQGNTEAFF. Here the CDR3 DNA reads TGTGCCAGCAGCGTTCAGGGGAACACTGAAGCTTTCTTT. The chain combines TRBV7-8 with TRBJ1-1, with a tentative D call TRBD1 (5 bases). The CDR3 runs 13 residues. Germline lookup yields CDR1 SGHVS and CDR2 FQNEAQ. Trimming pared 5 bases from V and 1 base from J, leaving 8 bases between.

The J gene is TRBJ1-2, the V gene TRBV7-8; 7 nucleotides align to TRBD1. CDR1 and CDR2 from the germline V gene are SGHVS and FQNEAQ. CDR3 length: 13 residues. Germline trimming cut 1 base from V and 8 bases from J; bases unmatched to any gene: 4. The chain's CDR3 is CASSLEGARGYTF. The CDR3 DNA sequence: TGTGCCAGCAGCTTAGAGGGGGCGCGAGGCTACACCTTC.

CDR3 region: CASSVDYLSTDTQYF. The CDR3 DNA is TGTGCCAGCAGCGTAGATTATCTTAGCACAGATACGCAGTATTTT. V gene TRBV9 combines with J gene TRBJ2-3; D is undetermined. The CDR3 consists of 15 residues. Germline CDR1 reads SGDLS; CDR2 reads YYNGEE. V gave up 0 bases and J gave up 0 bases, with 8 bases separating them.

The rearrangement uses TRBV5-1 and TRBJ2-7; 10 bases are a match to TRBD1. V lost 6 bases to trimming and J lost 4 bases; unmatched junction nucleotides: 7. The germline V gene encodes CDR1 SGHRS and CDR2 YFSETQ. This CDR3 is built from 14 residues. The CDR3 loop reads CASNKDRGSYEQYF. CDR3 coding DNA: TGCGCCAGCAATAAGGACAGGGGGTCGTACGAGCAGTACTTC.

CDR3 amino acids: CASSVRGGATNEKLFF. In DNA, the CDR3 is TGTGCCAGTAGTGTCCGGGGGGGTGCGACTAATGAAAAACTGTTTTTT. The chain links TRBV19 to TRBJ1-4, with D possibly TRBD1 on 5 matching bases. The V gene lost 5 bases and the J gene lost 2 bases, with 15 bases spanning the gap. The CDR3 is made up of 16 amino acids. Germline V gene sequence: CDR1 LNHDA, CDR2 SQIVND (reference sequence).

The table lists this clone with a count of one. The V and J genes are TRBV10-3 and TRBJ1-1; the D is unclear. With 10 bases removed from V and 1 base from J, the gap between germline ends came to 13 bases. The CDR3 spans 13 residues. Germline V CDR1 and CDR2: ENHRY, SYGVKD. The CDR3 protein is CATNTIENTEAFF. The CDR3 nucleotides are TGTGCCACTAATACTATAGAGAACACTGAAGCTTTCTTT.

The count of this clone is one. The chain has TRBV7-2 and TRBJ1-5; maybe TRBD1 (5 bases). Germline V lookup: CDR1 SGHTA, CDR2 FQGNSA. V lost 1 base, J lost 6 bases, and 13 bases lay in between. This CDR3 is built from 15 residues. CDR3 sequence: CASSLEGGRGQPQHF. The DNA of the CDR3 is TGTGCCAGCAGCTTAGAGGGCGGGAGGGGTCAGCCCCAGCATTTT.

The rearrangement links TRBV11-2 to TRBJ2-7; the D gene is possibly TRBD1 (6 bases). The germline V gene has CDR1 SGHAT and CDR2 FQNNGV. CDR3 size: 14 residues. V lost 1 base, J lost 5 bases, and 12 bases lay in between. The CDR3 is CASSLVSQGHEQYF. The CDR3 DNA follows: TGTGCCAGCAGCTTAGTTTCACAGGGCCACGAGCAGTACTTC.

The gene calls are TRBV5-8 and TRBJ1-2, with D possibly being TRBD1 (5 bases). The CDR3 length is 15 residues. The V end lost 0 bases, the J end lost 0 bases, and 9 bases lay between the germline ends. Germline V lookup: CDR1 SGHTS, CDR2 YDEGEE. The CDR3 DNA is TGTGCCAGCAGCTTGGATGGGACTTCTAACTATGGCTACACCTTC. Protein product: CASSLDGTSNYGYTF.

This CDR3 reads CASSLDPRETQYF. The CDR3 nucleotides are TGTGCCAGCAGCTTAGATCCCCGGGAGACCCAGTACTTC. The chain has TRBV11-2 and TRBJ2-5; no reliable D call. The V gene's germline CDR1 is SGHAT and CDR2 FQNNGV. Trimming took 0 bases from V and 5 from J, leaving 7 bases between them. The CDR3 sequence is 13 residues long.

V and J are TRBV6-1 and TRBJ2-1, with 11 bases matching TRBD2. The V and J ends lost 3 bases and 4 bases, in that order; junction bases with no gene match: 8. CDR1 MNHNS and CDR2 SASEGT come from the germline V gene. CDR3 length: 17 residues. CDR3 DNA sequence: TGTGCCAGCAGTGAGCGACTAGCGGGAAGAAGTTACAATGAGCAGTTCTTC. Its translation is CASSERLAGRSYNEQFF.

This clone was seen once. The V and J genes are TRBV11-3 and TRBJ2-1, with 7 bases fitting TRBD1. J gave up 8 bases and V 5 bases, and 12 bases lay outside the gene matches. The CDR3 spans 15 residues. The V gene's germline CDR1 is SGHNT and CDR2 YENEEA. The chain's CDR3 is CASSPGQPRGHEQFF. Here the CDR3 DNA reads TGTGCCAGCAGCCCGGGACAGCCCCGAGGCCATGAGCAGTTCTTC.

This chain links TRBV6-5 with TRBJ1-3, with D uncertain. Trimming left V 0 bases short and J 3 bases short, with 6 bases between. The CDR3 is 14 residues long. Per germline, CDR1 MNHEY and CDR2 SVGAGI. This chain's CDR3 is CASSYSGGGNTIYF. CDR3 DNA sequence: TGTGCCAGCAGTTACTCCGGCGGTGGAAACACCATATATTTT.

The rearrangement uses TRBV7-3 and TRBJ2-7; 7 nucleotides line up with TRBD1. With 6 bases clipped from V and 8 bases from J, the junction kept 16 bases outside the gene matches. The CDR3 is 15 amino acids. Per germline, CDR1 SGHTA and CDR2 FQGTGA. The CDR3 nucleotides read TGTGCCAGCAGTCCTACCGGGACAGATAAAACGAAGCAGTACTTC. Translating gives CASSPTGTDKTKQYF.

The chain combines TRBV7-6 with TRBJ1-3; maybe TRBD1 (5 bases). Germline V CDR1 and CDR2: SGHVS, FNYEAQ. The CDR3 runs to 14 residues. V was cut by 4 bases and J by 0 bases, with 7 bases left in between. CDR3 in amino acids: CASSSGGSGNTIYF. Here the CDR3 DNA reads TGTGCCAGCAGCTCCGGGGGCTCTGGAAACACCATATATTTT.

This chain connects TRBV18 to TRBJ2-7; D remains unclear. V was clipped by 0 bases and J by 0 bases, with 3 bases between them. CDR3 length: 13 residues. Germline V lookup: CDR1 KGHSH, CDR2 LQKENI. The CDR3 bases are TGTGCCAGCTCACCACCTTACTCCTACGAGCAGTACTTC. It codes for CASSPPYSYEQYF. Based on the CDR3 plus reference TRBV18 and TRBJ2-7, the full variable domain is NAGVMQNPRHLVRRRGQEARLRCSPMKGHSHVYWYRQLPEEGLKFMVYLQKENIIDESGMPKERFSAEFPKEGPSILRIQQVVRGDSAAYFCASSPPYSYEQYFGPGTRLTVT.

The chain joins TRBV2 to TRBJ2-7; TRBD1 agrees at 8 bases. The CDR3 sequence is 14 residues long. The junction had 9 bases not matched to a gene; V was cut back by 5 bases and J by 6 bases. The germline V gene has CDR1 SNHLY and CDR2 FYNNEI. CDR3 DNA sequence: TGTGCCAGCAGTTCTAGGGGGGACAGGACCGAGCAGTACTTC. Its protein product is CASSSRGDRTEQYF.

This clone occurred once. The V gene is TRBV21-1, the J gene TRBJ1-6; the table gives TRBD1 as D, unverified against the DNA. TRBV21-1 is a documented pseudogene. There are 14 residues in the CDR3. CDR3: CASSTRGANSPLHF. Here the CDR3 DNA reads TGTGCCAGCAGCACGCGTGGGGCCAATTCACCCCTCCACTTT.

The genes are TRBV5-6 and TRBJ2-1; 9 bases align to TRBD1. J gave up 2 bases and V 3 bases, and 6 bases lay outside the gene matches. Germline V CDR1 and CDR2: SGHDT, YYEEEE. The CDR3 length is 16 residues. CDR3 sequence: CASSSSRDRAYNEQFF. The CDR3 bases are TGTGCCAGCAGCTCCTCCCGGGACAGGGCCTACAATGAGCAGTTCTTC. The complete variable domain, with remaining parts taken from reference TRBV5-6 and TRBJ2-1, reads DAGVTQSPTHLIKTRGQQVTLRCSPKSGHDTVSWYQQALGQGPQFIFQYYEEEERQRGNFPDRFSGHQFPNYSSELNVNALLLGDSALYLCASSSSRDRAYNEQFFGPGTRLTVL.

The rearrangement links TRBV14 to TRBJ1-1, with a tentative D call TRBD1 (5 bases). The CDR3 runs 12 residues. Trimming took 0 bases from V and 9 from J, leaving 8 bases between them. Germline values: CDR1 SGHDN, CDR2 FVKESK. CDR3 sequence: CASSQDRVKAFF. In DNA form, the CDR3 reads TGTGCCAGCAGCCAAGACAGGGTGAAAGCTTTCTTT.

The genes are TRBV7-6 and TRBJ2-3; D is uncertain. The germline V and J ends were trimmed by 3 bases and 2 bases, with 12 bases remaining between them. The CDR3 length is 15 residues. The germline V gene encodes CDR1 SGHVS and CDR2 FNYEAQ. CDR3 coding DNA: TGTGCCAGCAGCTTTGAATCTAAGAACACAGATACGCAGTATTTT. It translates to CASSFESKNTDTQYF. The variable domain in full, completed from reference TRBV7-6 and TRBJ2-3, reads GAGVSQSPRYKVTKRGQDVALRCDPISGHVSLYWYRQALGQGPEFLTYFNYEAQQDKSGLPNDRFSAERPEGSISTLTIQRTEQRDSAMYRCASSFESKNTDTQYFGPGTRLTVL.